These T cell receptor beta chains were read from a single sample in a study of OX40 agonist ivuxolimab in advanced cancers. The table came from immunoSEQ multiplex PCR; TCRdb's copy has only in-frame clones and leaves some out. This sample carries some 74,000 clones, approximately 86% of them seen once, and the ten largest clones take over 3%. Sequences were derived from CD4+ or CD8+ T cells sorted from blood, sampled in a trial of the OX40 agonist ivuxolimab. These receptors were obtained from an adult with an advanced solid tumor such as melanoma, head and neck, liver or kidney cancer. The CDR3 runs from the conserved cysteine through the conserved F or W. A D gene is named only where the DNA matches it firmly. Rows may omit the clone size; those that give it use once, few, many or a size class.

cdr3_aa cdr3_nt d_call j_call clone_size v_call
CASSLGFGGEEQYF TGTGCCAGCAGCTTAGGTTTCGGTGGGGAAGAGCAGTACTTC - TRBJ2-5 - TRBV7-9
CASSFPLSSYEQYF TGTGCCAGCAGTTTTCCACTTTCCTCCTACGAGCAGTACTTC - TRBJ2-7 - TRBV28
CASSYSSIGAGGYTF TGTGCCAGCAGTTACTCTTCAATAGGGGCAGGGGGCTACACCTTC - TRBJ1-2 - TRBV6-8
CASSRLASTDTQYF TGTGCCAGTAGTAGACTAGCGAGTACAGATACGCAGTATTTT TRBD2 TRBJ2-3 - TRBV19
CASRFELPITGELFF TGTGCCAGCCGATTCGAACTACCTATCACCGGGGAGCTGTTTTTT - TRBJ2-2 - TRBV19
CASTHRSYEQYF TGTGCCAGCACCCACCGGTCCTACGAGCAGTACTTC - TRBJ2-7 - TRBV11-3
CASSESLGSYEQYF TGTGCCAGCAGCGAATCTCTAGGCTCCTACGAGCAGTACTTC - TRBJ2-7 - TRBV11-1
CASSLSQNNEKLFF TGTGCCAGCAGCTTATCACAGAATAATGAAAAACTGTTTTTT - TRBJ1-4 - TRBV7-9
CASMGGGGDIQYF TGTGCCAGCATGGGGGGCGGTGGGGACATTCAGTACTTC - TRBJ2-4 - TRBV2
CASSSPGQFWANVLTF TGTGCCAGCAGCTCACCGGGACAGTTTTGGGCCAACGTCCTGACTTTC TRBD1 TRBJ2-6 once TRBV7-8
CASSLPRAEGYEQYF TGTGCCAGCAGCTTACCGCGGGCCGAAGGCTACGAGCAGTACTTC - TRBJ2-7 - TRBV7-8
CASSLSSGITDTQYF TGTGCCAGCAGCTTGTCATCCGGGATCACAGATACGCAGTATTTT - TRBJ2-3 - TRBV11-3
CASSLLNEQFF TGTGCCAGCAGTCTCCTAAATGAGCAGTTCTTC - TRBJ2-1 - TRBV27
CASSINPGGTEAFF TGTGCCAGTAGTATAAATCCAGGGGGAACTGAAGCTTTCTTT TRBD1 TRBJ1-1 - TRBV19
CASSGKTGLQPQHF TGTGCCAGCAGTGGAAAGACAGGGTTGCAGCCCCAGCATTTT TRBD1 TRBJ1-5 once TRBV2
CASSLGFTDTQYF TGCGCCAGCAGCCTAGGTTTCACAGATACGCAGTATTTT - TRBJ2-3 - TRBV4-1
CASSLVAVAGELFF TGTGCCAGCAGCTTAGTAGCGGTAGCCGGGGAGCTGTTTTTT - TRBJ2-2 - TRBV7-9
CASSEPGGETQYF TGTGCCAGCAGCGAACCGGGGGGAGAGACCCAGTACTTC TRBD2 TRBJ2-5 - TRBV6-1
CASSRDWGYTF TGTGCCAGCAGCCGGGACTGGGGCTACACCTTC - TRBJ1-2 - TRBV9
CASSLLNEQFF TGTGCCAGCAGCTTGCTGAATGAGCAGTTCTTC - TRBJ2-1 few TRBV5-4
CASDTGQGLRAFF TGTGCCAGCGATACCGGACAGGGTCTGAGAGCTTTCTTT TRBD1 TRBJ1-1 - TRBV28
CASSSGRVYYGYTF TGTGCCAGCAGTTCCGGAAGGGTGTACTATGGCTACACCTTC - TRBJ1-2 - TRBV6-5
CASSQDHGQSGNTIYF TGTGCCAGCAGCCAAGATCATGGGCAGTCTGGAAACACCATATATTTT - TRBJ1-3 - TRBV14
CASSINSQETQYF TGTGCCAGTAGTATAAACTCCCAAGAGACCCAGTACTTC - TRBJ2-5 - TRBV19
CASSLMLSPSTDTQYF TGTGCCAGCAGCTTAATGCTAAGTCCTAGCACAGATACGCAGTATTTT - TRBJ2-3 - TRBV7-9
CACRRLAGNNEQFF TGTGCCTGTAGGAGACTAGCGGGTAACAATGAGCAGTTCTTC TRBD2 TRBJ2-1 - TRBV30
CASSPPGYEETQYF TGTGCCAGCAGCCCGCCAGGGTACGAAGAGACCCAGTACTTC - TRBJ2-5 once TRBV7-9
CASSLDSLGNEQFF TGTGCCAGCAGCTTGGACAGCTTAGGCAATGAGCAGTTCTTC - TRBJ2-1 - TRBV5-6
CASERSYNEQFF TGTGCCAGCGAAAGGAGTTACAATGAGCAGTTCTTC - TRBJ2-1 - TRBV5-6
CASSTLAGGNTDTQYF TGTGCCAGTAGTACCCTAGCGGGAGGGAACACAGATACGCAGTATTTT TRBD2 TRBJ2-3 - TRBV19
CASSVGAEQYF TGTGCCAGCAGCGTCGGGGCCGAGCAGTACTTC - TRBJ2-7 - TRBV9
CASSTGRGVGNTEAFF TGTGCCAGCAGCACCGGGAGAGGCGTAGGGAACACTGAAGCTTTCTTT - TRBJ1-1 - TRBV7-2
CASSGTLGPNEQFF TGTGCCAGCAGCGGGACCCTAGGACCAAATGAGCAGTTCTTC - TRBJ2-1 - TRBV9
CASSQDDFGPQHF TGTGCCAGCAGCCAAGACGATTTTGGGCCCCAGCATTTT - TRBJ1-5 - TRBV14
CAWKTHSGNTIYF TGTGCCTGGAAAACACACTCTGGAAACACCATATATTTT - TRBJ1-3 - TRBV30
CASSWIADTQYF TGTGCCAGCAGCTGGATCGCAGATACGCAGTATTTT - TRBJ2-3 - TRBV7-9
CASSVRAATYEQYF TGTGCCAGCAGTGTTAGGGCGGCAACCTACGAGCAGTACTTC - TRBJ2-7 - TRBV27
CASSLAGGPVDTQYF TGTGCCAGCAGTTTAGCGGGAGGGCCGGTAGATACGCAGTATTTT TRBD2 TRBJ2-3 few TRBV28
CASSKLGGLAGANVLTF TGTGCCAGCAGCAAACTGGGGGGGCTAGCTGGGGCCAACGTCCTGACTTTC - TRBJ2-6 - TRBV9
CAWSLPYLTSGSNEQYF TGTGCCTGGAGTCTCCCATATTTGACTAGCGGGAGTAACGAGCAGTACTTC TRBD2 TRBJ2-7 - TRBV30
CASSLDRGFYEQYF TGCGCCAGCAGCTTGGACAGGGGATTCTACGAGCAGTACTTC TRBD1 TRBJ2-7 - TRBV5-1
CASSSTGTVKETQYF TGTGCCAGCAGTTCAACGGGGACAGTTAAAGAGACCCAGTACTTC TRBD1 TRBJ2-5 - TRBV28
CASSAQAGISYEQYF TGTGCCAGCAGTGCCCAAGCGGGAATCTCCTACGAGCAGTACTTC TRBD2 TRBJ2-7 - TRBV2
CASSRLGTGPPQPQHF TGCGCCAGCAGCCGACTAGGGACAGGGCCTCCTCAGCCCCAGCATTTT TRBD1 TRBJ1-5 - TRBV4-1
CASSVSGDEQFF TGTGCCAGCAGTGTCTCAGGGGACGAGCAGTTCTTC - TRBJ2-1 - TRBV6-1
CASSYNTAHYGYTF TGTGCCAGCAGTTACAATACGGCCCACTATGGCTACACCTTC - TRBJ1-2 - TRBV6-5
CASSLQGEGRYNEQFF TGCGCCAGCAGCCTACAGGGGGAGGGGCGATACAATGAGCAGTTCTTC - TRBJ2-1 - TRBV5-1
CASSISSGGLYEQYF TGTGCCAGTAGTATCAGTAGCGGGGGCTTATACGAGCAGTACTTC TRBD2 TRBJ2-7 - TRBV19
CASSLRPGRMDTQYF TGTGCCAGCAGTTTACGCCCTGGACGGATGGATACGCAGTATTTT - TRBJ2-3 - TRBV27
CASSPGTGNAGELFF TGTGCCAGCTCACCGGGGACAGGGAACGCCGGGGAGCTGTTTTTT TRBD1 TRBJ2-2 - TRBV18
CASSEWTRASF TGTGCCAGCAGTGAATGGACTCGTGCATCGTTC - TRBJ2-7 - TRBV2
CASSSTSDTGELFF TGTGCCAGCAGCTCAACTAGCGACACCGGGGAGCTGTTTTTT TRBD2 TRBJ2-2 - TRBV7-3
CASSYMGVGTGELFF TGTGCCAGCAGTTACATGGGGGTCGGCACCGGGGAGCTGTTTTTT - TRBJ2-2 few TRBV6-5
CASRGGPGVRETQYF TGCGCCAGCAGGGGGGGACCGGGTGTACGGGAGACCCAGTACTTC - TRBJ2-5 - TRBV5-1
CASSIGTSGDNEQFF TGTGCCAGCAGCATCGGGACTAGCGGGGACAATGAGCAGTTCTTC TRBD2 TRBJ2-1 - TRBV9
CASTLGNQPQHF TGTGCCAGTACCCTAGGGAATCAGCCCCAGCATTTT - TRBJ1-5 - TRBV19
CASRPSGENTIYF TGTGCCAGCAGACCATCCGGAGAAAACACCATATATTTT - TRBJ1-3 - TRBV7-6